This T cell receptor beta chain was found in a study of blood T cells in healthy people across ages (dated by TCRdb to about 2015). Turning to the overall study: Template switching captured roughly one uniquely barcoded TCR beta cDNA molecule per two T cells in model experiments. To avoid experimental bias, donors of different ages were randomly spread across the sequencing lanes. The study analyzed two additional independent replicas of 1 million unique cDNA reads from the same blood draw for two donors, one aged 18 to 30 and one aged 80 or older. Age-related changes in TCR beta repertoire diversity were measured in the study by deep sequencing normalized with unique cDNA molecular identifiers. Four age groups were formed from the donors: young (average approximately 15 years), middle-aged (around 40), aged (about 62) and long-lived (roughly 81). Here is what the overall study found, with its caveats: Estimates of total diversity based on one million sequenced T cells were considered lower bounds and underestimates. The long-lived group showed more naive CD4+ T cells, fewer expanded clones and increased TCR diversity than the aged group, suggesting age selection. As age increased, observed TCR beta diversity per million T cells dropped in a roughly linear way, and a significant reduction was already evident by age around 41. The percentage of naive T cells measured by flow cytometry correlated strongly with observed TCR beta diversity. Because the CMV infection status of the donors was unknown, age-related changes in expanded clonotypes may potentially have been confounded. Because profiling used bulk unsorted PBMCs, naive and antigen-experienced compartments could not be compared conclusively.

The library was built by means of 5' RACE. The run used an Illumina HiSeq 2500. A second roughly 6 to 12 cycle PCR used a sample-barcoded 5' primer and a J-beta primer mix. A template-switch 5' adaptor carrying 12 random nucleotides introduced a unique molecular identifier onto each TCR beta cDNA molecule. At least 2.5 million CDR3-containing paired-end reads were obtained from each sample. The Mint cDNA synthesis kit, primed by a TRBC-specific oligonucleotide, was used to synthesize first-strand cDNA from all RNA. After uracil-DNA glycosylase treatment, a first 18-cycle PCR used universal primers M1SS and BC2_uni_R on all cDNA. The authors' analysis ran thus. For normalization, 1 million high-quality reads were randomly selected from each sample, with every read carrying a distinct molecular identifier. Instead of being binned into consensus sequences, reads with shared molecular identifiers were discarded. MiTCR, set to a Q25 quality threshold and the strictest error-elimination algorithm, was used for CDR3 identification, clonotype clustering and error correction. A nonparametric unseen species model with Euler transformation was used to estimate lower-bound total TCR beta diversity. TCRdb passed the public sequencing reads through fastp at Q25 and MiXCR, retaining productive beta sequences. Rows with a matching CDR3 protein are joined into one entry that keeps the most common DNA and genes. The V and J calls were not made by the authors but by TCRdb's processing. The sample includes about 720,000 distinct CDR3 sequences, with about a fifth observed a single time. The ten largest account for about 22% of the sample.

The CDR3 has 12 amino acids, counting the end cysteine and phenylalanine. Only the CDR3 region is kept as DNA, spanning 36 bases read in frame from base 1. The junction shows trimming of 4 bases on V and 8 bases on J, plus 11 bases between the germline ends. A note on this clonotype: There is no known antigen for this receptor. Base qualities are missing; no much larger clone stands one base away.

The donors were a few dozen Caucasian individuals from Russia, aged roughly 6 to 100 years, who were systemically healthy. Each donor gave about 11 milliliters of peripheral blood, drawn into EDTA-treated Vacutainer tubes. PBMCs were isolated by Ficoll-Paque density-gradient centrifugation, with at least 6 million obtained per sample. Trizol reagent was used to extract total RNA from PBMCs, with at least 5 micrograms per sample. For every donor, an aliquot of PBMCs went through flow cytometry to measure the percentages of naive CD45RAhigh/CD27high T cells. The origin of this receptor is a man between 65 and 85 years old in good health. The chain links TRBV12-3 or TRBV12-4 with TRBJ1-1, with no reliable assignment of the D segment. The sequenced sample consisted of blood. Here is the DNA: TGTGCCAGCAGTTCCCTTGCCAAGGAAGCTTTCTTT. It encodes CASSSLAKEAFF.